This T cell receptor (beta chain) was recovered during a study of type 1 regulatory T cells. Study background: T-allo10 is a Tr1-enriched, alloantigen-specific CD4 T cell product made in vitro.

TCRdb ran MiXCR on the reads and lists one entry per CDR3 protein. Of 90,000 to 100,000 distinct CDR3 sequences in the sample, around a third were seen once. Trimming removed 2 bases at V and 5 bases at J, with 7 bases between. Germline lookup yields CDR1 KGHSH and CDR2 LQKENI. This CDR3 has 13 amino acids. The material sequenced was CD4+ T cells, either the whole sample or a sorted fraction (not recorded which). This receptor was identified in a human donor in good health. V usage is TRBV18 and J usage is TRBJ1-5; unclear D gene. The CDR3 is CASSPASDQPQHF. DNA of the CDR3: TGTGCCAGCTCACCAGCCTCGGATCAGCCCCAGCATTTT.